This TCR beta chain was found in a study of blood T cell repertoires in COVID-19 (TCRdb year 2020). Broadly, across the study: The collaborator samples originated in the United States, Italy and Spain and spanned the acute and convalescent phases of COVID-19. Samples came from the ongoing ImmuneRACE study (first 160 participants) plus 1,254 subjects from 6 global collaborators. A de-identified subject ID, COVID-19 status, age in years and sex were almost always included in the sample metadata. Subjects who had been exposed to COVID-19, were actively infected with it, or had recovered from it provided the deeply sampled blood TCRbeta repertoires that made up the dataset. Where available, HLA class I and class II types were obtained from metadata supplied by the sample provider rather than from assay-based typing. The material from the prospective study consisted of cDNA or gDNA derived from T cells, B-cell-depleted T cells, or PBMCs. The repertoires were released in a freely available public database intended as a resource for research on the immune response to SARS-CoV-2. General study outcomes and caveats: The quantity of clinical and demographic metadata differed by source and by participant and was supplied without curation.

The collaborating institutions used their own protocols to collect whole blood in K2EDTA tubes. Collaborator samples were shipped for TCRbeta analysis as frozen whole blood, isolated PBMCs, or DNA extracted from either sample type. This clone was observed a single time. Its antigen target is currently unknown. No base qualities exist here, and no much larger clone lies one base off it. The immunoSEQ Assay, a bias-controlled multiplex PCR, was used to amplify TCRbeta CDR3 regions from genomic DNA. As for the original processing: Within the assay, amplification of reference gene primers was used to estimate how many nucleated cells each sample contained. To quantify the absolute abundance of each unique TCRbeta CDR3 rearrangement, sequence reads were collapsed and filtered. For each sample, productive Simpson clonality was calculated as the square root of Simpson's diversity index across productive rearrangements. In its TCRdb copy, this immuneACCESS table keeps in-frame sequences only and misses some clones. Where compared with another copy, unresolved V genes explain less than half of these, and the others have no known cause. The V and J calls and clone size come from that table; D and trimming were worked out from the DNA. This sample gives 200,000 to 300,000 clones in total; 81% of them show up just once. The ten largest clones represent about 8% of the sample.

From the germline V gene, CDR1 is MGHRA and CDR2 is YSYEKL. The junction carries 13 bases between V and J, which are trimmed by 1 base and 1 base respectively. The cysteine opens and the phenylalanine closes a CDR3 of 16 amino acids. Just CDR3 DNA is preserved here, 48 bases in frame from base 1. The chain links TRBV4-1 with TRBJ1-2, with the identity of the D gene unclear. Sequenced material: peripheral blood. The source is a woman of 80 years or more with acute or convalescent COVID-19. The DNA sequence follows: TGCGCCAGCAGCCAAGCGGTAAGCGCTTATAACTATGGCTACACCTTC. It translates as CASSQAVSAYNYGYTF.